This T cell receptor beta chain was observed in a study of blood T cell repertoires in COVID-19 (dated by TCRdb to between 2020 and 2021). Context from the whole study: The collaborator samples originated in the United States, Italy and Spain and spanned the acute and convalescent phases of COVID-19. The samples were drawn from the first 160 participants of the ongoing ImmuneRACE study and from roughly 1,300 subjects provided by 6 global collaborators. Where available, HLA class I and class II types were taken from metadata supplied by the sample provider and were not determined by assay-based typing. The prospective study material was composed of cDNA or gDNA derived from T cells, B-cell-depleted T cells, or PBMCs. Sample metadata almost always included a de-identified subject ID, COVID-19 status, age in years and sex. Deeply sampled blood TCRbeta repertoires from subjects exposed to, actively infected with, or recovered from COVID-19 were included in the dataset. The repertoires were released in a freely available public database intended as a resource for research on the immune response to SARS-CoV-2.

The immunoSEQ Assay, a bias-controlled multiplex PCR, was used to amplify TCRbeta CDR3 regions from genomic DNA. The study's processing was this. Nucleated cell counts per sample were estimated from amplification of reference gene primers within the assay. To quantify the absolute abundance of each unique TCRbeta CDR3 rearrangement, sequence reads were collapsed and filtered. Productive Simpson clonality was computed per sample as the square root of Simpson's diversity index over productive rearrangements. The table comes from immuneACCESS by way of TCRdb, which keeps in-frame sequences with V and J called. Part of the clones is missing from these tables; in studies checked, under half for an unresolved V gene and the rest for unknown reasons. The V and J calls and clone size were taken over from that table, and D and trimming were inferred from the DNA. The table for this sample lists approximately 230,000 clones; 86% of them were counted only once. The ten biggest clones cover less than 20% of the sample.

Participants in the prospective study were aged 18 to 89 years, lived in more than 20 United States geographic areas, and enrolled through a virtual design. In the prospective study, participants were assigned to cohorts based on the clinical history participants reported in a screening survey and a study questionnaire. For ImmuneRACE Cohort 3, a participant was defined as recovered based on two consecutive negative NP/OP PCR tests, clearance by a healthcare professional, or resolution of symptoms. In the prospective study, whole blood, serum and a nasopharyngeal or oropharyngeal swab were collected from each participant by mobile phlebotomists. Additional blood draws and questionnaires over an approximately two-month period could optionally be provided by prospective study participants. Before DNA extraction, blood samples from the prospective study were shipped at room temperature or frozen.

The CDR3 contains 17 residues, cysteine and phenylalanine counted. Of the read, only the CDR3 DNA is kept; its 51 bases are in frame from base 1. For this chain, trimming is 5 bases at the V end and 5 bases at the J end, and the number of junction bases without a gene match is 13. CDR1 and CDR2 are read off the germline V gene (reference sequence) as MNHEY and SMNVEV. What the research found in general, with its limitations: Clinical and demographic metadata were provided uncurated, with the amount varying by source and participant.

For this clone: The antigen it binds to is not known. Base qualities were left out, and no much larger clone turns up one base away.

The clonotype originates from a man aged 18 to 30 who had recovered from COVID-19. The chain employs TRBV27 and TRBJ1-5; a stretch of 9 junction bases matches TRBD1. Specimen: PBMCs or T cells enriched from blood (not recorded which). The DNA reads as follows: TGTGCCAGCAGTCCGTCCCCGGGACAGGGAATTCATCAGCCCCAGCATTTT. Its protein product is CASSPSPGQGIHQPQHF.